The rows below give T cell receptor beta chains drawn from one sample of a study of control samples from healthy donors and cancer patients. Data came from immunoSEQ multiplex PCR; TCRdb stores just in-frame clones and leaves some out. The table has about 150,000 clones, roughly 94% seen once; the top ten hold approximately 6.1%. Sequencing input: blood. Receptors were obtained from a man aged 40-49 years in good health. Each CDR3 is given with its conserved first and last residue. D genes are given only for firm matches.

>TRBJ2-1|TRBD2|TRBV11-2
TGTGCCAGCAGCCAGGGACTAGCGGGGGGCGATGAGCAGTTCTTC
CASSQGLAGGDEQFF
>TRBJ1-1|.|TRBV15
TGTGCCACCAGCAGAGCGGGACGGTGGGACACTGAAGCTTTCTTT
CATSRAGRWDTEAFF
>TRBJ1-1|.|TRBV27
TGTGCCAGCAGCCAGGATCGGCTGAACACTGAAGCTTTCTTT
CASSQDRLNTEAFF
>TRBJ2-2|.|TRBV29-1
TGCAGCGTTGCGGGGGCTTCCTTGAACACCGGGGAGCTGTTTTTT
CSVAGASLNTGELFF
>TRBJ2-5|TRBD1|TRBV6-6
TGTGCCAGCAGCCCAGGGGGCGCCCAAGAGACCCAGTACTTC
CASSPGGAQETQYF
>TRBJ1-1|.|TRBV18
TGTGCCAGCTCACCACCCCCCGGCCAGAACACTGAAGCTTTCTTT
CASSPPPGQNTEAFF
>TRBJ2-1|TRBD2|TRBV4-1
TGCGCCAGCAGCCAAGGCCCCCGCGGGGGGATCGGCAATGAGCAGTTCTTC
CASSQGPRGGIGNEQFF
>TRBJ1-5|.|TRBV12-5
TGTGCTAGTGGTTTGGTCGGTAGTGAAATACCCCCTCGGAATCAGCCCCAGCATTTT
CASGLVGSEIPPRNQPQHF
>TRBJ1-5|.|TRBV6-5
TGTGCCAGCAGTTACTCGTTTCCGAGCAATCAGCCCCAGCATTTT
CASSYSFPSNQPQHF
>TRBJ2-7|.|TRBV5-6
TGTGCCAGCAGCTGGGAGACAGGCTCGGAAATTTACGAGCAGTACTTC
CASSWETGSEIYEQYF